These 12 T cell receptor beta chains were all obtained from the same sample, sequenced in a study of T cell changes during pregnancy in multiple sclerosis (dated by TCRdb to about 2019). Libraries came from the immunoSEQ multiplex PCR assay. TCRdb mirrors the immuneACCESS table, restricted to in-frame sequences. Some clones are absent from its copies; in checked studies, under half trace to an unresolved V gene, and the reason for the others is unknown. Counted in this sample were 35,000 or so clones; approximately 89% of them appeared once. The ten largest clones represent 0.75% to 0.95% of the sample. Here the sequenced sample was CD4+ T cells from peripheral blood mononuclear cells, taken after pregnancy. These receptors all stem from a female donor in good health, enrolled as a control in a pregnancy study.

CDR3 protein: CASSQDGGQGYYGYTF. Here the CDR3 DNA reads TGCGCCAGCAGCCAAGATGGGGGACAGGGATACTATGGCTACACCTTC. The chain couples TRBV4-3 to TRBJ1-2; 9 bases align to TRBD1. From germline, CDR1 is LGHNA and CDR2 YSLEER. There are 16 residues in the CDR3. V shed 0 bases, J shed 3 bases, and the junction held 5 bases outside the gene matches.

V and J are TRBV5-1 and TRBJ2-5; 9 nucleotides agree with TRBD1. Germline CDR1 SGHRS, CDR2 YFSETQ. The CDR3 has 14 residues. The J segment lost 3 bases and the V segment lost 5 bases, leaving 5 bases of the junction unmatched. The CDR3 here is CASRNGQGKETQYF. For the CDR3, the DNA is TGCGCCAGCAGGAATGGACAGGGGAAAGAGACCCAGTACTTC.

The chain has TRBV6-5 and TRBJ2-1, with 10 bases that match TRBD2. Germline CDR1 and CDR2: MNHEY and SVGAGI. The CDR3 covers 16 residues. V lost 2 bases to trimming and J lost 7 bases; unmatched junction nucleotides: 8. The CDR3 region is CASSYGIAGGRNEQFF. The DNA for the CDR3 is TGTGCCAGCAGTTACGGAATAGCGGGGGGACGTAATGAGCAGTTCTTC.

The chain is built from TRBV28 and TRBJ2-4, with D possibly TRBD2 on 6 matching bases. Trimming took 5 bases from V and 5 from J, leaving 16 bases between them. The CDR3 runs 15 residues. In germline, CDR1 is MDHEN, CDR2 SYDVKM. Here the CDR3 reads CASSRTAGNQNIQYF. The DNA of the CDR3 is TGTGCCAGCAGTAGGACTGCGGGAAACCAAAACATTCAGTACTTC.

The rearrangement uses TRBV6-1 and TRBJ1-2; 7 positions match TRBD1. V trimming: 2 bases; J trimming: 8 bases; junction bases outside the gene matches: 8. Germline V gives CDR1 MNHNS, CDR2 SASEGT. This CDR3 has 14 amino acids. The CDR3 DNA is TGTGCCAGCAGTGAAATACGGGACAGAGGGGGCTACACCTTC. Translated: CASSEIRDRGGYTF.

The rearrangement links TRBV30 to TRBJ1-1; TRBD1 matches 9 bases. J gave up 1 base and V 3 bases, and 3 bases lay outside the gene matches. The CDR3 extends over 14 amino acids. Germline V CDR1 and CDR2: GTSNPN, SVGIG (reference sequence). CDR3 DNA sequence: TGTGCCTGGAGCGGGGACAGGGCGAACACTGAAGCTTTCTTT. This gives the protein CAWSGDRANTEAFF.

The chain recombines TRBV7-2 with TRBJ2-1; 12 positions match TRBD2. The CDR3 is 19 residues long. With 5 bases clipped from V and 0 bases from J, the junction kept 11 bases outside the gene matches. Germline lookup yields CDR1 SGHTA and CDR2 FQGNSA. CDR3 region: CASSPVLLAGGPSYNEQFF. The CDR3 nucleotides read TGTGCCAGCAGCCCCGTGCTCCTAGCGGGGGGGCCCTCCTACAATGAGCAGTTCTTC.

V and J are TRBV10-2 and TRBJ2-7; 9 bases match TRBD2. The CDR3 length is 14 residues. The germline gives CDR1 WSHSY, CDR2 SAAADI. J lost 5 bases, V lost 8 bases, and 10 bases had no gene match. CDR3 amino acids: CASARRAGGDEQYF. DNA of the CDR3: TGCGCCAGCGCTAGGAGAGCGGGAGGCGACGAGCAGTACTTC.

The chain joins TRBV9 to TRBJ2-1; D unclear. The CDR3 runs 13 residues. The germline V gene encodes CDR1 SGDLS and CDR2 YYNGEE. Trimming cost V 2 bases and J 3 bases, with 6 bases left between them. CDR3 nucleotide sequence: TGTGCCAGCAGCGTCTTCAGCTACAATGAGCAGTTCTTC. Its translation is CASSVFSYNEQFF.

The chain is built from TRBV4-2 and TRBJ2-7; 8 nucleotides align to TRBD2. Germline V gene sequence: CDR1 LGHNA, CDR2 YNFKEQ. After removal of 3 bases from V and 6 bases from J, the junction contained 4 bases not matched to a gene. The CDR3 runs to 13 residues. Here the CDR3 reads CASSHGAGGEQYF. CDR3 sequence (DNA): TGTGCCAGCAGCCATGGGGCGGGGGGCGAGCAGTACTTC.

The chain couples TRBV12-5 to TRBJ1-1; D unresolved. The germline gives CDR1 LGHNT, CDR2 FRNRAP. This CDR3 is 11 amino acids long. V was shortened by 5 bases and J by 2 bases, with 3 bases between the two germline ends. The CDR3 sequence is CASGLNTEAFF. The CDR3 DNA is TGTGCTAGTGGTCTCAACACTGAAGCTTTCTTT.

The CDR3 DNA follows: TGCGCCAGCAGCCTCCGGACAGTTTTGGACGGGGCCAACGTCCTGACTTTC. Its protein product is CASSLRTVLDGANVLTF. The chain combines TRBV4-3 with TRBJ2-6; tentatively, D is TRBD1 (6 bases). Trimming removed 4 bases at V and 4 bases at J, with 17 bases between. CDR1 and CDR2 (germline): LGHNA, YSLEER. This CDR3 has 17 amino acids.